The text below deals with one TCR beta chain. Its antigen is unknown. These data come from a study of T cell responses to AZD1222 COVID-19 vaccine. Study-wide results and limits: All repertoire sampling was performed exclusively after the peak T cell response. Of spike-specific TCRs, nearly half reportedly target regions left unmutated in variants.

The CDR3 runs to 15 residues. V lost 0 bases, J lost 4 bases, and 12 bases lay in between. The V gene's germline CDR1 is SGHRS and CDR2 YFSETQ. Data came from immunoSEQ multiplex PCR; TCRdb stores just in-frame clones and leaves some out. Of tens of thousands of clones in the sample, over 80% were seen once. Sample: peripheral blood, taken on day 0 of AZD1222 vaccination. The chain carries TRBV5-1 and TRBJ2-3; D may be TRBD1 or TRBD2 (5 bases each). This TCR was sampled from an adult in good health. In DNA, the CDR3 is TGCGCCAGCAGCTTGGAGGGTGTGGGGGCAGATACGCAGTATTTT. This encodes CASSLEGVGADTQYF.